The 29 T cell receptor beta chains below all came from one sample that was sequenced in a study of blood T cell repertoires in COVID-19. Clones were read by immunoSEQ multiplex PCR, and TCRdb kept only the in-frame ones, dropping some. The data show 50,000 to 70,000 clones, with 60% to 85% seen just once and roughly 23% held by the top ten. Specimen: peripheral blood. These receptors came from a man aged 50-60 years with active or convalescent COVID-19.

The chain recombines TRBV15 with TRBJ1-2; D ambiguous. Germline loops: CDR1 LNHNV, CDR2 YYDKDF (reference sequence). CDR3 length: 15 residues. V was clipped by 0 bases and J by 4 bases, with 12 bases between them. The CDR3 region is CATSRERGVSYGYTF. CDR3 DNA: TGTGCCACCAGCAGAGAACGCGGCGTCAGCTATGGCTACACCTTC.

The J gene is TRBJ2-3, the V gene TRBV7-3, with a tentative D call TRBD2 (5 bases). V lost 0 bases and J lost 6, with 10 bases in between. The CDR3 length is 14 residues. Looked up from germline, CDR1 is SGHTA and CDR2 is FQGTGA. Here the CDR3 reads CASSLTGNRDTQYF. The CDR3 DNA follows: TGTGCCAGCAGCTTAACCGGGAATCGTGATACGCAGTATTTT.

By frequency in the sample, this clone is medium-sized. This chain links TRBV30 with TRBJ2-2; D might be TRBD1 (5 bases). The CDR3 has 13 amino acids. V was cut by 2 bases and J by 6 bases, with 10 bases left in between. Germline loops: CDR1 GTSNPN, CDR2 SVGIG (reference sequence). The CDR3 DNA reads as TGTGCCTGGAGTACCTCAGGGTCCGGGGAGCTGTTTTTT. It specifies CAWSTSGSGELFF.

The chain joins TRBV6-1 to TRBJ1-5, with D possibly TRBD1 on 6 matching bases. The germline V and J ends were trimmed by 1 base and 4 bases, with 11 bases remaining between them. CDR1 and CDR2 from the germline V gene are MNHNS and SASEGT. This CDR3 contains 15 residues. The CDR3 sequence: CASSEEGHSNQPQHF. The CDR3 DNA reads TGTGCCAGCAGTGAAGAGGGACATTCTAATCAGCCCCAGCATTTT.

The gene calls are TRBV19 and TRBJ2-7; TRBD2 might be the D (5 bases). Germline lookup yields CDR1 LNHDA and CDR2 SQIVND (reference sequence). The CDR3 runs 15 residues. Deletions cut 5 bases from V and 5 bases from J, with 19 bases between. CDR3 sequence (DNA): TGTGCCAGTAGTCCCCGGGGTGAGAGGCACCACGAGCAGTACTTC. The encoded protein is CASSPRGERHHEQYF.

The rearrangement joins TRBV27 to TRBJ2-7; D is undetermined. V was cut by 5 bases and J by 3 bases, with 20 bases left in between. Looked up from germline, CDR1 is MNHEY and CDR2 is SMNVEV (reference sequence). The CDR3 is made up of 16 amino acids. Here the CDR3 reads CASSPLLSLRNYEQYF. Written as DNA, the CDR3 is TGTGCCAGCAGTCCCCTTTTGAGCCTACGCAACTACGAGCAGTACTTC.

In the case of this clone: Compared with germline, one end of the junction differs, possibly owing to a read error. The CDR3 loop is CSGTSTAGNTIYF. DNA of the CDR3: TGCAGCGGGACCTCGACAGCTGGGAACACCATATATTTT. J is TRBJ1-3 and V is TRBV29-1, with a possible D match to TRBD1 (5 bases). This CDR3 has 13 residues. Germline CDR1 and CDR2: SQVTM and ANQGSEA. Filled out from reference TRBV29-1 and TRBJ1-3, the complete variable domain reads SAVISQKPSRDICQRGTSLTIQCQVDSQVTMMFWYRQQPGQSLTLIATANQGSEATYESGFVIDKFPISRPNLTFSTLTVSNMSPEDSSIYLCSGTSTAGNTIYFGEGSWLTVV.

This chain connects TRBV30 to TRBJ2-7; the D is unclear. The V gene lost 1 base and the J gene lost 0 bases, with 7 bases spanning the gap. The CDR3 totals 13 residues. Per the germline V gene, CDR1 is GTSNPN and CDR2 is SVGIG (reference sequence). The CDR3 loop is CAWSDSYSYEQYF. The CDR3 nucleotides are TGTGCCTGGAGTGACAGCTACTCCTACGAGCAGTACTTC.

The CDR3 region is CASVVAGGPDTQYF. The DNA for the CDR3 is TGTGCCAGCGTCGTGGCGGGGGGGCCTGATACGCAGTATTTT. The chain couples TRBV2 to TRBJ2-3, with 9 bases matching TRBD2. V was clipped by 8 bases and J by 6 bases; unmatched bases: 9. Germline lookup yields CDR1 SNHLY and CDR2 FYNNEI. The CDR3 has 14 amino acids.

This clone has only a few counts. CDR3 sequence: CASSPREFDNTGELFF. Written as DNA, the CDR3 is TGTGCCAGCTCACCACGTGAGTTCGATAACACCGGGGAGCTGTTTTTT. V usage is TRBV18 and J usage is TRBJ2-2; D uncertain. Germline V lookup: CDR1 KGHSH, CDR2 LQKENI. The V end lost 1 base, the J end lost 2 bases, and 11 bases lay between the germline ends. The CDR3 totals 16 residues.

The chain recombines TRBV10-1 with TRBJ2-7, with D unresolved. This CDR3 spans 12 amino acids. Germline V gene data show CDR1 as WNHNN and CDR2 as SYGVQD (reference sequence). Deletions cut 6 bases from V and 6 bases from J, with 12 bases between. The chain's CDR3 is CASRENSGEQYF. The CDR3, as DNA: TGCGCCAGCAGGGAAAATTCGGGCGAGCAGTACTTC.

This clone was detected ten times or more. This may come from a read error, since a much larger clone is one base off. The chain joins TRBV19 to TRBJ1-1, with a tentative D call TRBD1 (6 bases). Germline CDR1 is LNHDA and CDR2 is SQIVND (reference sequence). The CDR3 extends over 13 amino acids. The germline V and J ends were trimmed by 9 bases and 10 bases, with 21 bases remaining between them. The CDR3 spells CASQVGAGVGAFF. The CDR3 DNA reads as TGTGCCAGCCAAGTGGGGGCGGGGGTGGGAGCTTTCTTT.

This clone was recorded at least ten times. The chain links TRBV29-1 to TRBJ1-1, with D tentatively TRBD1 (5 bases). V was clipped by 4 bases and J by 2 bases, with 8 bases between them. This CDR3 has 12 residues. CDR1 is SQVTM and CDR2 is ANQGSEA in the germline V gene. CDR3 sequence (DNA): TGCAGCGTTGGGGGGACTAACACTGAAGCTTTCTTT. Protein product: CSVGGTNTEAFF.

This clone appeared once. The chain carries TRBV19 and TRBJ2-5; D may be TRBD1 (6 bases). Germline V gene data show CDR1 as LNHDA and CDR2 as SQIVND (reference sequence). The length of the CDR3 is 14 residues. The V end lost 6 bases, the J end lost 3 bases, and 14 bases lay between the germline ends. Here the CDR3 DNA reads TGTGCCAGTAGCACAGGGACGGGGAAAGAGACCCAGTACTTC. Protein: CASSTGTGKETQYF.

V and J are TRBV7-9 and TRBJ2-6; 8 bases match TRBD1. Trimming removed 11 bases from V and 2 bases from J; junction bases left unmatched: 2. CDR1 is SEHNR, CDR2 FQNEAQ, per germline (reference sequence). This CDR3 has 13 amino acids. In DNA, the CDR3 is TGTGCCTTACAGGGGGCTGGGGCCAACGTCCTGACTTTC. Amino acids: CALQGAGANVLTF.

The chain combines TRBV5-1 with TRBJ2-5, with TRBD2 identical over 14 bases. Losses at the gene ends were 1 base for V and 5 bases for J; bases not matched to a gene: 7. The CDR3 consists of 17 residues. Germline V CDR1 and CDR2: SGHRS, YFSETQ. CDR3 bases: TGCGCCAGCAGCTTGCGCCGGACTAGCGGGGGGAGGGAGACCCAGTACTTC. It encodes CASSLRRTSGGRETQYF.

This clone was seen a single time. The chain employs TRBV5-1 and TRBJ2-2; D is uncertain. Trimming pared 2 bases from V and 6 bases from J, leaving 20 bases between. CDR3 length: 17 amino acids. In germline, CDR1 is SGHRS, CDR2 YFSETQ. CDR3 sequence: CASSFGQSTVSAGELFF. Written as DNA, the CDR3 is TGCGCCAGCAGCTTTGGGCAATCCACTGTATCGGCCGGGGAGCTGTTTTTT.

The chain recombines TRBV7-3 with TRBJ2-1, with 8 bases matching TRBD2. The germline gives CDR1 SGHTA, CDR2 FQGTGA. This CDR3 has 16 residues. V lost 4 bases and J lost 0; bases outside the gene matches: 5. The CDR3 bases are TGTGCCAGCAGCTCCAGAGCGGGGGCCTCCTACAATGAGCAGTTCTTC. Translated, it gives CASSSRAGASYNEQFF. The full variable domain, with the rest looked up from reference TRBV7-3 and TRBJ2-1, is GAGVSQTPSNKVTEKGKYVELRCDPISGHTALYWYRQSLGQGPEFLIYFQGTGAADDSGLPNDRFFAVRPEGSVSTLKIQRTERGDSAVYLCASSSRAGASYNEQFFGPGTRLTVL.

V usage is TRBV19 and J usage is TRBJ1-1, with 8 bases matching TRBD1. The CDR3 totals 14 residues. Germline CDR1 is LNHDA and CDR2 is SQIVND (reference sequence). With 5 bases clipped from V and 3 bases from J, the junction kept 5 bases outside the gene matches. The CDR3 DNA follows: TGTGCCAGTAGTGCAGGGGGCTCGTACACTGAAGCTTTCTTT. This gives the protein CASSAGGSYTEAFF.

The gene calls are TRBV28 and TRBJ1-1, with a possible D match to TRBD1 (6 bases). V lost 5 bases, J lost 1 base, and 14 bases lay in between. This CDR3 has 15 residues. Looked up from germline, CDR1 is MDHEN and CDR2 is SYDVKM. The CDR3 DNA reads TGTGCCAGCAGTCTACAGGGTCCGCGGAACACTGAAGCTTTCTTT. Translation gives CASSLQGPRNTEAFF.

Only a few counts were recorded for this clone. The V gene is TRBV19, the J gene TRBJ1-2; weak D call: TRBD1 (6 bases). This CDR3 is 16 amino acids long. Germline lookup yields CDR1 LNHDA and CDR2 SQIVND (reference sequence). V was pared by 5 bases and J by 6 bases, with 22 bases between. As DNA, the CDR3 is TGTGCCAGTAGTCAAGGGGGAATGAGGGGCGCGAATGGCTACACCTTC. Protein: CASSQGGMRGANGYTF.

This clone has more than one count but fewer than ten. V is TRBV3-1 (or the pseudogene TRBV3-2) and J is TRBJ2-5; the D is unclear. Germline values: CDR1 LGHDT, CDR2 YNNKEL (reference sequence). With 2 bases removed from V and 4 bases from J, the gap between germline ends came to 8 bases. The CDR3 spans 13 residues. CDR3 nucleotide sequence: TGTGCCAGCAGCCAAAACCTAGGAGAGACCCAGTACTTC. This gives the protein CASSQNLGETQYF.

This clone rates as medium-sized. V and J are TRBV2 and TRBJ2-1; D is unresolved. Germline assignment: CDR1 SNHLY and CDR2 FYNNEI. The germline V and J ends were trimmed by 8 bases and 8 bases, with 16 bases remaining between them. This CDR3 comprises 13 residues. CDR3 in amino acids: CASGSAALHEQFF. The CDR3 DNA is TGTGCCAGCGGAAGCGCTGCATTACATGAGCAGTTCTTC.

This rearrangement joins TRBV2 to TRBJ1-4; unclear D gene. The CDR3 sequence is 15 residues long. Trimming took 6 bases from V and 7 from J, leaving 18 bases between them. The germline gives CDR1 SNHLY, CDR2 FYNNEI. CDR3 sequence (DNA): TGTGCCAGCAGATACTTACTTCTCTCGAGTGAAAAACTGTTTTTT. This gives the protein CASRYLLLSSEKLFF.

The genes are TRBV5-1 and TRBJ1-2, with TRBD1 identical over 9 bases. Germline V CDR1 and CDR2: SGHRS, YFSETQ. The CDR3 runs 15 residues. V dropped 4 bases and J dropped 4; count of bases not matched to a gene: 8. The DNA for the CDR3 is TGCGCCAGCAGCCCGACAGGGGGGAAAGGCTATGGCTACACCTTC. Amino acid sequence: CASSPTGGKGYGYTF.

CDR3 amino acids: CASSPGGPAANYGYTF. DNA of the CDR3: TGTGCCAGCAGTCCGGGGGGACCAGCGGCCAACTATGGCTACACCTTC. The J gene is TRBJ1-2, the V gene TRBV7-6; tentative D call: TRBD1 (5 bases). This CDR3 spans 16 amino acids. Trimming pared 6 bases from V and 2 bases from J, leaving 19 bases between. Germline V gene sequence: CDR1 SGHVS, CDR2 FNYEAQ.

The J gene is TRBJ1-2, the V gene TRBV5-6; TRBD1 is a possible D gene (6 bases). Germline lookup yields CDR1 SGHDT and CDR2 YYEEEE. CDR3 size: 16 residues. The ends were cut back, 0 bases at V and 4 bases at J, with 16 bases in the middle. CDR3 residues: CASSLAGGQILYGYTF. CDR3 sequence (DNA): TGTGCCAGCAGCTTGGCCGGTGGACAGATTCTCTATGGCTACACCTTC.

The V gene is TRBV7-9, the J gene TRBJ2-3; weak D call: TRBD2 (7 bases). The CDR3 has 15 amino acids. With 4 bases removed from V and 2 bases from J, the gap between germline ends came to 13 bases. Germline V gene sequence: CDR1 SEHNR, CDR2 FQNEAQ (reference sequence). The CDR3 protein is CASSSGGGHTDTQYF. The CDR3 DNA sequence: TGTGCCAGCAGCTCTGGGGGGGGCCACACAGATACGCAGTATTTT.

The chain combines TRBV5-1 with TRBJ2-3; D is uncertain. The germline V gene encodes CDR1 SGHRS and CDR2 YFSETQ. V was shortened by 0 bases and J by 6 bases, with 11 bases between the two germline ends. The CDR3 covers 14 residues. The CDR3 nucleotides are TGCGCCAGCAGCTTGGGTGGTTCCGGGGATACGCAGTATTTT. Its protein product is CASSLGGSGDTQYF.